Given below is one T cell receptor (beta chain) in context. Its target is not known. This sample stems from a study of shared clonotypes between healthy human individuals. Study as a whole: CD4 naive and CD4 memory each took three plates per donor, while CD8 naive took two and CD8 memory one.

It was CD45RO-negative cells, positively selected for CCR7, that made up naive CD8 cells, with terminally differentiated effector memory CD45RA+ cells excluded. The donors were adults (healthy and HIV-negative) with no recent acute infections or vaccinations. Findings and caveats of the study: Incompleteness in sorted-subset sequencing, despite large depth, was shown by rarefaction. When naive CD4 clonotypes were compared across a handful of donors, approximately 5% were shared.

TCRdb keeps only in-frame clones here, not all; method: immunoSEQ multiplex PCR. The sample records about 2 million clones, roughly 95% being singletons. The CDR3 consists of 14 residues. V dropped 5 bases and J dropped 3 bases, with 15 bases sitting between them. Germline V gene sequence: CDR1 SQVTM, CDR2 ANQGSEA. Sequencing was carried out using naive CD8+ T cells sorted from blood. V and J are TRBV29-1 and TRBJ2-3; TRBD2 might be the D (6 bases). The clonotype comes from a man in his late teens or twenties in good health. CDR3 in amino acids: CSVPAGWLTDTQYF. CDR3 DNA sequence: TGCAGCGTTCCGGCGGGATGGTTAACAGATACGCAGTATTTT.